The 14 T cell receptor beta chains below were found in one sample sequenced in a study of early T cells in non-severe SARS-CoV-2 infection. A single record per CDR3 protein comes from TCRdb applying MiXCR to the 5' RACE reads. The sample consists of 74,000 or so distinct CDR3 sequences, about 9.9% of them appearing once. The sample was whole blood. These receptors were collected from an adult who was a healthcare worker with PCR-confirmed SARS-CoV-2 infection or an uninfected control (not recorded which).

V is TRBV7-2 and J is TRBJ2-7, with D unclear. Per the germline V gene, CDR1 is SGHTA and CDR2 is FQGNSA. The length of the CDR3 is 14 residues. Trimming pared 1 base from V and 6 bases from J, leaving 13 bases between. The CDR3 region has the DNA TGTGCCAGCAGCTTAGAGGGCCGCCGCGGCGAGCAGTACTTC. It codes for CASSLEGRRGEQYF.

A few counts support this clonotype. The chain has TRBV10-2 and TRBJ2-5, with D maybe TRBD2 (5 bases). The germline V gene encodes CDR1 WSHSY and CDR2 SAAADI. V shed 2 bases and J shed 5 bases, with 9 bases lying between them. The CDR3 is made up of 13 amino acids. The CDR3 DNA reads as TGCGCCAGCAGTGAGACAACTAGGGAGACCCAGTACTTC. Its translation is CASSETTRETQYF.

This clonotype has ten or more counts. V is TRBV7-9 and J is TRBJ2-5, with D uncertain. This CDR3 is 17 amino acids long. From germline, CDR1 is SEHNR and CDR2 FQNEAQ (reference sequence). The V end lost 2 bases, the J end lost 1 base, and 17 bases lay between the germline ends. The CDR3 nucleotides read TGTGCCAGCAGCTTAAGCGACATCGCTATCTCCCAAGAGACCCAGTACTTC. Residues: CASSLSDIAISQETQYF.

This clonotype has a count of ten or more. V is TRBV11-2 and J is TRBJ2-7; D is undetermined. Trimming took off 3 bases at V and 4 bases at J, with 10 bases between the two ends. The CDR3 runs 13 residues. CDR1 and CDR2 (germline): SGHAT, FQNNGV. This CDR3 reads CASSFKVSYEQYF. In DNA form, the CDR3 reads TGTGCCAGCAGCTTCAAAGTTTCGTACGAGCAGTACTTC.

V and J are TRBV19 and TRBJ2-2, with 10 bases matching TRBD1. Germline CDR1 is LNHDA and CDR2 is SQIVND (reference sequence). This CDR3 region has 13 residues. Trimming took 6 bases from V and 6 from J; bases not matched to a gene: 1. The chain's CDR3 is CASRTGGAGELFF. The CDR3 coding sequence is TGTGCCAGTAGGACAGGGGGCGCCGGGGAGCTGTTTTTT.

This clonotype was seen only a few times. The rearrangement links TRBV10-3 to TRBJ1-1; possible D gene TRBD1, 5 bases. Germline assignment: CDR1 ENHRY and CDR2 SYGVKD. V shed 0 bases and J shed 11 bases, with 13 bases lying between them. The CDR3 sequence is 13 residues long. DNA of the CDR3: TGTGCCATCAGTGAGTCGGGGGGGAGTCAGGCTTTCTTT. Amino acid sequence: CAISESGGSQAFF.

There are many counts of this clonotype. The chain links TRBV20-1 to TRBJ1-1; TRBD1 might be the D (5 bases). The ends were cut back, 0 bases at V and 0 bases at J, with 14 bases in the middle. CDR3 length equals 16 residues. Germline V gene lookup returns CDR1 DFQATT and CDR2 SNEGSKA (reference sequence). This chain's CDR3 is CSARDTGGTMNTEAFF. The CDR3 DNA reads TGCAGTGCTAGAGATACGGGGGGAACTATGAACACTGAAGCTTTCTTT.

The CDR3 is CASSQDRDRGIYEQYF. The CDR3 DNA is TGCGCCAGCAGCCAAGATCGGGACAGGGGGATCTACGAGCAGTACTTC. This chain links TRBV4-1 with TRBJ2-7; the match to TRBD1 covers 11 bases. The CDR3 length is 16 residues. With 0 bases clipped from V and 3 bases from J, the junction kept 4 bases outside the gene matches. CDR1 is MGHRA, CDR2 YSYEKL, per germline.

This clonotype was counted ten times or more. V gene TRBV28 combines with J gene TRBJ2-1, with 10 bases identical to TRBD2. Per the germline V gene, CDR1 is MDHEN and CDR2 is SYDVKM. This CDR3 contains 18 residues. Trimming removed 4 bases from V and 2 bases from J; junction bases left unmatched: 11. The CDR3 loop reads CASSSYLGLAGAYNEQFF. In DNA form, the CDR3 reads TGTGCCAGCAGTTCATATCTGGGGCTAGCGGGGGCCTACAATGAGCAGTTCTTC.

V gene TRBV29-1 combines with J gene TRBJ2-1, with 7 bases aligning to TRBD2. The CDR3 is 14 residues long. The trim removed 3 bases at V and 3 bases at J, leaving 5 bases unmatched. Germline CDR1 and CDR2: SQVTM and ANQGSEA. The CDR3 here is CSVDGSGLYNEQFF. The DNA for the CDR3 is TGCAGCGTTGATGGTAGCGGGCTCTACAATGAGCAGTTCTTC.

This clonotype was seen many times. The V gene is TRBV18, the J gene TRBJ2-3; 9 nucleotides match TRBD1. V gave up 5 bases and J gave up 4 bases; unmatched junction bases: 7. The CDR3 consists of 15 residues. The germline V gene encodes CDR1 KGHSH and CDR2 LQKENI. CDR3 nucleotide sequence: TGTGCCAGCTCATCCGGGACAGGGATGTCAGATACGCAGTATTTT. Amino acid sequence: CASSSGTGMSDTQYF.

This clonotype has more than one count but fewer than ten. The chain links TRBV5-6 to TRBJ2-3, with D perhaps matching TRBD2 (6 bases). This CDR3 contains 16 residues. V lost 4 bases, J lost 0 bases, and 15 bases lay in between. Germline V gene data show CDR1 as SGHDT and CDR2 as YYEEEE. This CDR3 reads CASSKARDSSTDTQYF. CDR3 DNA sequence: TGTGCCAGCAGCAAAGCGCGGGACTCAAGCACAGATACGCAGTATTTT.

Worth noting for this clonotype: Since the CDR3 does not end with the conserved phenylalanine or tryptophan, this likely comes from a read error. No DNA is shown, since the ends of the CDR3 on it are uncertain; the CDR3 is the one TCRdb lists. CDR3 residues: CASRRTTISSV. The chain employs TRBV2 and TRBJ1-3; TRBD1, the table's D call, was not compared with the DNA. The CDR3 has 11 residues if both end residues are counted. Germline V lookup: CDR1 SNHLY, CDR2 FYNNEI.

The rearrangement uses TRBV11-2 and TRBJ2-3, with 11 bases lining up with TRBD2. Germline loops: CDR1 SGHAT, CDR2 FQNNGV. V lost 5 bases and J lost 1; bases outside the gene matches: 5. This CDR3 has 16 amino acids. This chain's CDR3 is CASSPMTSGGTDTQYF. For the CDR3, the DNA is TGTGCCAGCAGCCCTATGACTAGCGGGGGCACAGATACGCAGTATTTT.